This TCR beta chain originates from a study of T cells in Graves' hyperthyroidism and ophthalmopathy. From RNA transcripts, TCR beta CDR3 regions were amplified. The primer set for the first-round RT-PCR of the TCR CDR3 was HTBI. TCRdb itself ran the multiplex PCR reads through MiXCR, one entry per CDR3 protein. This sample has about half a million distinct CDR3 sequences, with roughly 23% found just once. V gave up 6 bases and J gave up 4 bases; unmatched junction bases: 4. The CDR3 is 15 residues long. This clonotype was recorded at least ten times. The receptor was isolated from a woman in her seventies with Graves' ophthalmopathy. Sequencing was done on a sample of blood. This sequence joins TRBV12-3 or TRBV12-4 and TRBJ2-6, with 9 bases that match TRBD1. The CDR3 bases are TGTGCCAGCAGCCACAGGGGGCCAGGGGCCAACGTCCTGACTTTC. Protein product: CASSHRGPGANVLTF.